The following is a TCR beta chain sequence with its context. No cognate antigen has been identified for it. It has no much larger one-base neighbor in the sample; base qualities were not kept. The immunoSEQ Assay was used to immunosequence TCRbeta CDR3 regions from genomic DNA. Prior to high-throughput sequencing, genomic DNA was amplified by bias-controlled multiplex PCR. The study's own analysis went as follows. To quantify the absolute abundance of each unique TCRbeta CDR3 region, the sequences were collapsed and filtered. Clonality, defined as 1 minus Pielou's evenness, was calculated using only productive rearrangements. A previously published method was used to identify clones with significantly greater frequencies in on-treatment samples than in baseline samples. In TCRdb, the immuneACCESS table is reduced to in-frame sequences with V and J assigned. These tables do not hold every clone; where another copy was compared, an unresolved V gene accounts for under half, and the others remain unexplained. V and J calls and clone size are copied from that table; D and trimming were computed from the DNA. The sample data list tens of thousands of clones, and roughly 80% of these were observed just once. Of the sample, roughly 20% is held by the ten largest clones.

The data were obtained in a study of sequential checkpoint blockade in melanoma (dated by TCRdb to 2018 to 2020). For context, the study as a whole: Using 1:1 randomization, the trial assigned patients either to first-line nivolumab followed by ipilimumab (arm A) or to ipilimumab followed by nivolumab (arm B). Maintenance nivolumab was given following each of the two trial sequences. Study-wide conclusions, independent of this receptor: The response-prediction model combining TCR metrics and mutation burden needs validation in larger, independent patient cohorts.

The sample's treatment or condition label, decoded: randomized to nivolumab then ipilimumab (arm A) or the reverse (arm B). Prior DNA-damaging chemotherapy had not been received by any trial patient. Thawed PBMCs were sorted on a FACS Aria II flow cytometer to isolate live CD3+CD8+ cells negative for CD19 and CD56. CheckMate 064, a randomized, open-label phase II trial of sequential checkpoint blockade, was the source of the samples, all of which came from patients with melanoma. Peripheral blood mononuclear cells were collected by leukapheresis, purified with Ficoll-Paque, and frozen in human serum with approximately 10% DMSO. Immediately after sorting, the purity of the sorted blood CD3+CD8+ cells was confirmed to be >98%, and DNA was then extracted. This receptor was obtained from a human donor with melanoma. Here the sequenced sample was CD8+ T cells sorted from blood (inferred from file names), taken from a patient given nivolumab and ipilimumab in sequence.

CDR3 sequence: CASRSGLAGADEQFF. The DNA is as follows: TGTGCCAGCAGATCCGGACTAGCGGGAGCGGATGAGCAGTTCTTC. The rearranged segments are TRBV7-9 and TRBJ2-1; 13 middle bases align to TRBD2. V loses 6 bases at its end and J loses 8 bases; junction bases beyond the gene matches: 7. The cysteine opens and the phenylalanine closes a CDR3 of 15 amino acids. Only the CDR3 DNA is retained, 45 bases long and in frame from the first base. From a lookup of the germline V gene (reference sequence), CDR1 and CDR2 are SEHNR and FQNEAQ.